This T cell receptor (beta chain) was identified during a study of blood T cell repertoires in COVID-19 (dated by TCRdb to 2018 to 2020). For the study in its entirety: The collaborator samples originated in the United States, Italy and Spain and spanned the acute and convalescent phases of COVID-19. The material from the prospective study consisted of cDNA or gDNA derived from T cells, B-cell-depleted T cells, or PBMCs. The dataset comprised deeply sampled blood TCRbeta repertoires from subjects exposed to, actively infected with, or recovered from COVID-19. The repertoires were released in a freely available public database meant as a resource for research on the immune response to SARS-CoV-2. Samples were obtained from the ongoing ImmuneRACE study (first 160 participants) and from some 1,300 subjects provided by 6 global collaborators. A de-identified subject ID, COVID-19 status, age in years and sex were almost always included in the sample metadata. Where HLA class I and class II types were available, the types were taken from metadata supplied by the sample provider, not from assay-based typing.

Overall results and qualifications from the work: Clinical and demographic metadata were provided uncurated, with the amount varying by source and participant.

CDR1 and CDR2, looked up from the germline V gene (reference sequence), are SEHNR and FQNEAQ. The CDR3 spans 14 residues, from the cysteine through the phenylalanine. Only the CDR3 region is kept as DNA, spanning 42 bases read in frame from base 1. Compared with germline, V lacks 5 bases and J lacks 6 bases; bases without a gene match: 7. About this clone: Its specific antigen is unknown. No quality values exist for individual bases; no much larger clone is one base distant.

Collaborating institutions collected whole blood in K2EDTA tubes following their own protocols. For TCRbeta analysis, collaborators shipped samples as frozen whole blood, isolated PBMCs, or DNA extracted from either of those sample types. TCRbeta CDR3 regions were amplified from genomic DNA by means of the immunoSEQ Assay, a bias-controlled multiplex PCR. As for how the authors treated the data: The number of nucleated cells in each sample was estimated from the amplification of reference gene primers within the assay. Sequence reads were collapsed and filtered to measure the absolute abundance of every unique TCRbeta CDR3 rearrangement. For each sample, productive Simpson clonality was calculated as the square root of Simpson's diversity index across productive rearrangements. As stored in TCRdb, this immuneACCESS dataset retains in-frame rearrangements with V and J assigned. A fraction of the clones does not appear; measured against another copy, unresolved V genes explain less than half of the discrepancy, and the remainder lacks a known reason. V and J calls plus clone size are reproduced from that table; the DNA served to infer D and trimming. In all, the sample holds some 48,000 clones, and 70% to 90% of those were seen once. The ten largest clonotypes hold 2.2% of the sample.

The receptor was isolated from a human donor in a cohort sampled during active COVID-19. The chain uses TRBV7-9 and TRBJ2-7; 10 bases in the junction line up with TRBD1. The sequencing input was peripheral blood. CDR3 reads: CASSRRQGATEQYF. At the DNA level, the sequence is TGTGCCAGCAGCCGACGACAGGGGGCGACCGAGCAGTACTTC.